A selection of T cell receptor beta chains follows, all from one sample in a study of T cell responses to AZD1222 COVID-19 vaccine. Clones were sequenced by immunoSEQ multiplex PCR, and TCRdb holds only the in-frame ones, with some missing. The sample has approximately 260,000 clones; roughly 93% are singletons. The source was peripheral blood, collected on day 0 of AZD1222 vaccination. The receptor set was obtained from an adult in good health. Each CDR3 is given with its conserved first and last residue. Fields, in order: V gene, clone size, D gene, J gene, CDR3 protein, CDR3 DNA. D genes are given only for firm matches. A row's size may be missing; if present it is once, few, many or a size class.

>TRBV11-2|.|.|TRBJ2-7
CASSLSQGHEQYF
TGTGCCAGCAGCTTATCACAGGGCCACGAGCAGTACTTC
>TRBV28|.|TRBD1|TRBJ1-5
CASSGAGGMRQPQHF
TGTGCCAGCAGTGGGGCAGGGGGGATGCGGCAGCCCCAGCATTTT
>TRBV5-1|.|.|TRBJ2-1
CASSSQQVLFF
TGCGCCAGCAGCTCCCAACAGGTATTGTTCTTC
>TRBV4-1|once|.|TRBJ1-6
CASSQGRHNSPLHF
TGCGCCAGCAGCCAAGGCAGGCATAATTCACCCCTCCACTTT
>TRBV28|.|.|TRBJ1-6
CASSHSGWVGGHPLHF
TGTGCCAGCAGTCACTCCGGGTGGGTGGGGGGCCATCCCCTCCACTTT
>TRBV3-1/TRBV3-2|.|.|TRBJ2-7
CASSLASGDPYEQYF
TGTGCCAGCAGCCTAGCTTCCGGGGACCCCTACGAGCAGTACTTC
>TRBV3-1/TRBV3-2|.|.|TRBJ1-5
CASSLQSNQPQHF
TGTGCCAGCAGCCTACAGAGCAATCAGCCCCAGCATTTT
>TRBV12-3/TRBV12-4|.|.|TRBJ2-7
CASSPGYNGEQYF
TGTGCCAGCAGCCCTGGTTATAATGGCGAGCAGTACTTC
>TRBV12-3/TRBV12-4|.|.|TRBJ1-2
CASSRTGSYGYTF
TGTGCCAGCAGCCGGACCGGTTCCTATGGCTACACCTTC
>TRBV2|.|.|TRBJ2-5
CASSEEQETQYF
TGTGCCAGCAGTGAAGAGCAAGAGACCCAGTACTTC
>TRBV6-2/TRBV6-3|.|.|TRBJ1-5
CASSRLGNNQPQHF
TGTGCCAGCAGCCGCTTGGGAAACAATCAGCCCCAGCATTTT
>TRBV3-1/TRBV3-2|few|.|TRBJ1-4
CASSDRHGLGNEKLFF
TGTGCCAGCAGCGACAGGCACGGGCTGGGTAATGAAAAACTGTTTTTT
>TRBV7-2|.|TRBD2|TRBJ2-7
CASSLVASGGTYEQYF
TGTGCCAGCAGCTTAGTCGCTAGCGGGGGGACCTACGAGCAGTACTTC
>TRBV7-8|.|TRBD2|TRBJ2-1
CASSPPGLAYNEQFF
TGTGCCAGCAGCCCACCGGGACTAGCTTACAATGAGCAGTTCTTC
>TRBV7-9|.|TRBD1|TRBJ1-1
CASSTGGTEAFF
TGTGCCAGCAGCACAGGGGGCACTGAAGCTTTCTTT
>TRBV20-1|.|TRBD1|TRBJ1-5
CSASFTGGNQPQHF
TGCAGTGCTAGTTTCACAGGGGGGAATCAGCCCCAGCATTTT
>TRBV4-2|.|TRBD2|TRBJ2-5
CASSHASGGTQTQYF
TGTGCCAGCAGCCATGCGAGCGGGGGGACGCAGACCCAGTACTTC
>TRBV7-8|.|.|TRBJ2-2
CASRAPYGKQSENTGELFF
TGTGCCAGCAGGGCCCCCTATGGAAAACAGTCGGAGAACACCGGGGAGCTGTTTTTT
>TRBV9|.|.|TRBJ1-1
CASSPQVSAFF
TGTGCCAGCAGCCCCCAGGTTTCCGCTTTCTTT
>TRBV11-2|.|TRBD2|TRBJ2-2
CASSLGPSGGLTGELFF
TGTGCCAGCAGCTTAGGGCCTAGCGGGGGGTTAACCGGGGAGCTGTTTTTT
>TRBV20-1|.|TRBD2|TRBJ2-1
CSASYGGARFF
TGCAGTGCTAGCTACGGGGGGGCCCGGTTCTTC
>TRBV2|.|.|TRBJ2-7
CASRTRNPDEQYF
TGTGCCAGCAGGACTAGAAATCCGGACGAGCAGTACTTC
>TRBV7-9|.|.|TRBJ1-1
CASSLGHLGTEAFF
TGTGCCAGCAGCTTAGGACACCTCGGGACTGAAGCTTTCTTT
>TRBV3-1/TRBV3-2|.|.|TRBJ2-7
CASSRVGEQYF
TGTGCCAGCAGCCGAGTAGGGGAGCAGTACTTC
>TRBV28|.|.|TRBJ1-5
CASSLKYQPQHF
TGTGCCAGCAGTCTAAAGTATCAGCCCCAGCATTTT
>TRBV13|.|.|TRBJ1-1
CASRDLTGSTEAFF
TGTGCCAGCCGGGACCTCACTGGGAGCACTGAAGCTTTCTTT
>TRBV9|once|.|TRBJ1-2
CASSSDYDAIAGYTF
TGTGCCAGCAGCTCTGACTACGACGCAATCGCTGGCTACACCTTC
>TRBV28|.|.|TRBJ1-5
CASSFMGHTEYSNQPQHF
TGTGCCAGCAGTTTTATGGGACACACGGAGTATAGCAATCAGCCCCAGCATTTT
>TRBV5-5|.|.|TRBJ1-1
CASSFDRRNTEAFF
TGTGCCAGCAGCTTCGACAGGAGGAACACTGAAGCTTTCTTT
>TRBV7-2|.|TRBD2|TRBJ2-7
CASSLGLASSYEQYF
TGTGCCAGCAGCCTCGGACTAGCGAGCTCCTACGAGCAGTACTTC
>TRBV6-2/TRBV6-3|.|.|TRBJ1-1
CASSERGSILIFEAFF
TGTGCCAGCAGTGAGCGAGGTAGTATTTTGATATTCGAAGCTTTCTTT
>TRBV19|.|TRBD1|TRBJ2-7
CASSRGQVSSYEQYF
TGTGCCAGTAGTAGGGGACAGGTGAGCTCCTACGAGCAGTACTTC
>TRBV9|.|TRBD2|TRBJ2-1
CASSVGPAGGINEQFF
TGTGCCAGCAGCGTAGGCCCAGCGGGAGGAATAAATGAGCAGTTCTTC
>TRBV28|.|.|TRBJ1-4
CASSQTGPPNEKLFF
TGTGCCAGCAGTCAGACAGGTCCGCCTAATGAAAAACTGTTTTTT
>TRBV5-5|.|TRBD1|TRBJ1-4
CASSAGTGGWADEKLFF
TGTGCCAGCAGTGCCGGGACAGGGGGCTGGGCGGATGAAAAACTGTTTTTT
>TRBV15|.|.|TRBJ2-7
CATSSGLYEQYF
TGTGCCACCAGCAGTGGTCTCTACGAGCAGTACTTC
>TRBV3-1/TRBV3-2|.|.|TRBJ2-3
CASSQVSDTQYF
TGTGCCAGCAGCCAAGTGTCCGATACGCAGTATTTT
>TRBV3-1/TRBV3-2|.|TRBD1|TRBJ1-5
CASSTGTVNQPQHF
TGTGCCAGCAGCACCGGGACAGTGAATCAGCCCCAGCATTTT
>TRBV20-1|.|TRBD2|TRBJ2-7
CSASRWTSGQSYEQYF
TGCAGTGCTAGTCGCTGGACTAGCGGGCAGAGCTACGAGCAGTACTTC
>TRBV28|few|TRBD1|TRBJ2-3
CASSLWAGGYTDTQYF
TGTGCCAGCAGTTTATGGGCAGGGGGTTACACAGATACGCAGTATTTT
>TRBV10-3|.|TRBD2|TRBJ2-7
CAISESLEQRDRVEQYF
TGTGCCATCAGTGAGTCCCTTGAGCAGCGGGATCGGGTCGAGCAGTACTTC